Following are 8 T cell receptor beta chains from one sample sequenced in a study of Ad26.COV2.S vaccination and SARS-CoV-2 variants. The method was immunoSEQ multiplex PCR; TCRdb's version includes in-frame clones alone and lacks a portion of them. Of fewer than 500,000 clones in the sample, roughly nine tenths were seen once. Treatment noted: some 19 received Ad26.COV2.S at low or high dose, single or two shots; roughly five received placebo; per-sample allocation not given. The samples were gathered on day 63 after the first injection of vaccine or placebo. Sequencing used peripheral blood, obtained in a trial of Ad26.COV2.S vaccine versus placebo. The receptors shown here come from a person aged 18-60 years who received the Ad26.COV2.S COVID-19 vaccine or a placebo.

The chain uses TRBV6-5 and TRBJ2-1; D is perhaps TRBD2 (7 bases). This CDR3 region has 15 residues. V shed 6 bases and J shed 7 bases, with 19 bases lying between them. CDR1 and CDR2 (germline): MNHEY, SVGAGI. In DNA form, the CDR3 reads TGTGCCAGCAGACCTCCCCTGGGGGGGCTGAATGAGCAGTTCTTC. This gives the protein CASRPPLGGLNEQFF.

The CDR3 DNA is TGTGCCAGCAGCTGGGCCGGAGCCTACGAGCAGTACGTC. It specifies CASSWAGAYEQYV. The chain is built from TRBV5-6 and TRBJ2-7, with D hard to call. The CDR3 loop spans 13 amino acids. The V gene's germline CDR1 is SGHDT and CDR2 YYEEEE. The V gene lost 3 bases and the J gene lost 2 bases, with 9 bases spanning the gap.

Concerning this clone: This sample also contains other DNA sequences that code for the same CDR3. The chain has TRBV19 and TRBJ1-5; D is unresolved. This CDR3 has 12 residues. Germline CDR1 LNHDA, CDR2 SQIVND (reference sequence). V lost 3 bases and J 4 bases, leaving 4 bases between the germline ends. The CDR3 loop is CASSIYNQPQHF. CDR3 bases: TGTGCCAGTAGTATTTATAATCAGCCCCAGCATTTT.

The chain's CDR3 is CASSSLQGGQETQYF. The CDR3 DNA reads as TGCGCCAGCAGCTCGCTACAGGGAGGCCAAGAGACCCAGTACTTC. The chain combines TRBV5-1 with TRBJ2-5, with D possibly being TRBD1 or TRBD2 (6 bases each). The CDR3 spans 15 residues. The V gene lost 3 bases and the J gene lost 1 base, with 13 bases spanning the gap. The germline V gene has CDR1 SGHRS and CDR2 YFSETQ. Filled out from reference TRBV5-1 and TRBJ2-5, the complete variable domain reads KAGVTQTPRYLIKTRGQQVTLSCSPISGHRSVSWYQQTPGQGLQFLFEYFSETQRNKGNFPGRFSGRQFSNSRSEMNVSTLELGDSALYLCASSSLQGGQETQYFGPGTRLLVL.

The chain joins TRBV5-1 to TRBJ1-2; no clear D gene. The V gene lost 4 bases and the J gene lost 0 bases, with 10 bases spanning the gap. In germline, CDR1 is SGHRS, CDR2 YFSETQ. This CDR3 comprises 14 residues. The CDR3 is CASSPSSPNYGYTF. In nucleotides, the CDR3 is TGCGCCAGCAGCCCATCGAGCCCTAACTATGGCTACACCTTC.

The chain links TRBV5-1 to TRBJ1-2; D is possibly TRBD1 (6 bases). The germline V gene encodes CDR1 SGHRS and CDR2 YFSETQ. The V end lost 0 bases, the J end lost 6 bases, and 24 bases lay between the germline ends. The CDR3 runs to 18 residues. The CDR3 nucleotides read TGCGCCAGCAGCTTGGCCCCCGGCGAGTTGACAGGAGGTAATGGCTACACCTTC. Translation gives CASSLAPGELTGGNGYTF.

The genes are TRBV7-2 and TRBJ1-5; D is unresolved. This CDR3 has 12 amino acids. The germline V gene encodes CDR1 SGHTA and CDR2 FQGNSA. Trimming took off 5 bases at V and 6 bases at J, with 8 bases between the two ends. The CDR3 DNA is TGTGCCAGCAGCCGCCCATTTCAGCCCCAGCATTTT. Residues: CASSRPFQPQHF.

The genes are TRBV5-1 and TRBJ2-2; TRBD1 is a possible D gene (7 bases). The CDR3 spans 16 residues. Per germline, CDR1 SGHRS and CDR2 YFSETQ. The V end lost 0 bases, the J end lost 5 bases, and 14 bases lay between the germline ends. CDR3: CASSLVEGQLTGELFF. The CDR3 coding sequence is TGCGCCAGCAGCTTGGTGGAGGGACAGCTTACCGGGGAGCTGTTTTTT.